This T cell receptor beta chain was observed in a study of blood T cell repertoires in COVID-19. Across the study: PBMCs, B-cell-depleted T cells, or T cells were the source of the cDNA or gDNA that made up the material.

CDR1 MNHEY and CDR2 SMNVEV come from the germline V gene (reference sequence). V shed 6 bases, J shed 7 bases, and the junction held 7 bases outside the gene matches. The CDR3 length is 13 residues. Authors' analysis steps: Nucleated cell number was recorded as an estimate derived from reference gene primer amplification. Here immunoSEQ multiplex PCR was the method, and the copy in TCRdb shows in-frame clones only, minus some. V and J calls and clone size follow that table, whereas D and trimming were derived from the DNA. This table has 50,000 to 60,000 clones, 85% to 95% appearing once. This sequence originates from a woman older than 75 with acute or convalescent COVID-19. Sequenced material: peripheral blood. The chain combines TRBV27 with TRBJ2-7; 9 bases are shared with TRBD1. The CDR3 DNA is TGTGCCAGCAGGGACAGGGGCTTGGGGGAGCAGTACTTC. Translated, it gives CASRDRGLGEQYF.